What follows describes a single T cell receptor beta chain. The record originates from a study of OX40 agonist ivuxolimab in advanced cancers. At the level of the study: Eligibility admitted prior anti-PD-1, anti-PD-L1 or anti-CTLA-4 therapy; roughly 40% had some.

Trimming stripped 8 bases from V and 4 bases from J, with 20 bases between. The CDR3 contains 15 residues. The V gene's germline CDR1 is MDHEN and CDR2 SYDVKM. The protocol was immunoSEQ multiplex PCR, while the TCRdb copy is restricted to in-frame clones and leaves out a portion. There are about 47,000 clones in the sample; roughly nine tenths occur only once, and 13% to 15% lies in the top ten. The sample in question was CD4+ or CD8+ T cells sorted from blood, obtained in a trial of the OX40 agonist ivuxolimab. This clonotype originated in an adult with an advanced solid tumor such as melanoma, head and neck, liver or kidney cancer. The chain recombines TRBV28 with TRBJ1-2; possibly TRBD1 for D (6 bases). The CDR3 here is CASGRDLDRAYGYTF. In DNA, the CDR3 is TGTGCCAGCGGTCGCGACTTGGACAGAGCCTATGGCTACACCTTC.